Below are 2 T cell receptor beta chains sequenced from a single sample in a study of blood T cell repertoires in COVID-19. The repertoire was sequenced with immunoSEQ multiplex PCR; TCRdb's copy has only in-frame clones and lacks some. The table records around 11,000 clones, 80% to 85% of them present only once. The sequenced material came from peripheral blood. The source of these receptors is a man between 65 and 80 years old with active COVID-19.

Only a few counts were recorded for this clone. V is TRBV13 and J is TRBJ2-1, with 13 bases that match TRBD2. V trimming: 6 bases; J trimming: 10 bases; junction bases outside the gene matches: 6. The length of the CDR3 is 14 residues. The germline V gene encodes CDR1 PRHDT and CDR2 FYEKMQ (reference sequence). The CDR3 protein is CASRVRGLAGEQFF. For the CDR3, the DNA is TGTGCCAGCAGGGTCCGGGGACTAGCGGGAGAGCAGTTCTTC.

The V gene is TRBV4-2, the J gene TRBJ2-2; no clear D gene. V gave up 2 bases and J gave up 8 bases, with 12 bases separating them. CDR3 length: 14 residues. Germline CDR1 is LGHNA and CDR2 is YNFKEQ. CDR3 loop: CASSQLATEGELFF. CDR3 in DNA: TGTGCCAGCAGCCAACTTGCGACTGAAGGGGAGCTGTTTTTT.